The 17 T cell receptor beta chains reported below all come from one sample, sequenced in a study of shared clonotypes between healthy human individuals. Clones were sequenced by immunoSEQ multiplex PCR, and TCRdb holds only the in-frame ones, with some missing. The table has about 490,000 clones, roughly 80% seen once; the top ten hold 9.5% to 15%. The material sequenced was PBMCs. The receptors come from a woman between 40 and 55 years old in good health. Some clones in this sample may be carry-over from other donors' samples.

Points on this clone: This may arise from a read error, as a much more abundant clone is one base away. The V and J genes are TRBV5-1 and TRBJ2-1, with 9 bases identical to TRBD2. The V gene end was trimmed by 1 base and the J gene end by 2 bases; junction bases not matched to a gene: 1. Germline V lookup: CDR1 SGHRS, CDR2 YFSETQ. The CDR3 covers 15 residues. This CDR3 is CASSLPSGAYNEQFF. CDR3 sequence (DNA): TGCGCCAGCAGCTTGCCTAGCGGGGCCTACAATGAGCAGTTCTTC. Full variable domain (remainder filled in from reference TRBV5-1 and TRBJ2-1): KAGVTQTPRYLIKTRGQQVTLSCSPISGHRSVSWYQQTPGQGLQFLFEYFSETQRNKGNFPGRFSGRQFSNSRSEMNVSTLELGDSALYLCASSLPSGAYNEQFFGPGTRLTVL.

The chain uses TRBV7-8 and TRBJ2-7, with 9 bases identical to TRBD2. Germline CDR1 is SGHVS and CDR2 is FQNEAQ. With V trimmed by 4 bases and J by 6 bases, 16 bases remained unmatched. The length of the CDR3 is 17 residues. CDR3 amino acids: CASSSPSRGAGGLEQYF. Written as DNA, the CDR3 is TGTGCCAGCAGCTCACCAAGTCGAGGGGCGGGAGGGCTCGAGCAGTACTTC.

Note on this clone: A far larger clone is a single base away, which makes a read error likely. Other DNA sequences within the sample encode an identical CDR3. The J gene is TRBJ1-1, the V gene TRBV5-1; tentatively, D is TRBD1 (6 bases). The CDR3 consists of 15 residues. Germline V CDR1 and CDR2: SGHRS, YFSETQ. The CDR3 sequence: CASSLSGAVNTEAFF. The CDR3 bases are TGCGCTAGCAGCTTATCGGGGGCGGTAAACACTGAAGCTTTCTTT.

In this sample, this clone turned up many times. Other DNA sequences in the same sample also yield this CDR3. The chain employs TRBV28 and TRBJ1-2; 8 bases fit TRBD1. The CDR3 is made up of 13 amino acids. V lost 5 bases and J lost 7; bases outside the gene matches: 6. The V gene's germline CDR1 is MDHEN and CDR2 SYDVKM. CDR3 sequence reads: CASSRTGPGGYTF. CDR3 nucleotides: TGTGCCAGCAGTCGGACAGGGCCAGGTGGCTACACCTTC.

The chain is built from TRBV6-5 and TRBJ2-6, with 7 bases aligning to TRBD1. Germline-derived CDR1 and CDR2 are MNHEY and SVGAGI. The V segment lost 6 bases and the J segment 2 bases; nucleotides outside the gene matches: 4. The CDR3 has 15 residues. CDR3 DNA sequence: TGTGCCAGCAGCTCAACAGGGGCTGGGGCCAACGTCCTGACTTTC. Protein sequence: CASSSTGAGANVLTF.

Comments on this clone: A far larger clone is one nucleotide away, so this likely arose from a read error. This rearrangement joins TRBV27 to TRBJ2-7; 8 bases agree with TRBD2. V lost 5 bases, J lost 0 bases, and 15 bases stayed unmatched. CDR3 length: 18 amino acids. Germline loops: CDR1 MNHEY, CDR2 SMNVEV (reference sequence). The CDR3 is CASSALPRLALSSYEQYF. CDR3 coding DNA: TGTGCCAGCAGTGCCCTACCCCGACTAGCGCTAAGCTCCTACGAGCAGTACTTC.

As concerns this clone: This may stem from a read error, because a much larger clone lies one nucleotide away. This sequence joins TRBV28 and TRBJ2-3, with D hard to call. Germline V gives CDR1 MDHEN, CDR2 SYDVKM. This CDR3 contains 13 residues. The V end was cut by 10 bases, the J end by 3 bases, with 14 bases between. In DNA, the CDR3 is TGTGCCACCCAAGGCATGGAAACAGATACGCAGTATTTT. This sequence encodes CATQGMETDTQYF. Combining the CDR3 with reference TRBV28 and TRBJ2-3 gives the whole variable domain DVKVTQSSRYLVKRTGEKVFLECVQDMDHENMFWYRQDPGLGLRLIYFSYDVKMKEKGDIPEGYSVSREKKERFSLILESASTNQTSMYLCATQGMETDTQYFGPGTRLTVL.

The V call is TRBV30, the J call TRBJ2-7, with D maybe TRBD2 (6 bases). Trimming took 2 bases from V and 1 from J, leaving 9 bases between them. Germline V gives CDR1 GTSNPN, CDR2 SVGIG (reference sequence). The length of the CDR3 is 13 residues. Written as DNA, the CDR3 is TGTGCCTGGAGTCCGGGACTGTCCTACGAGCAGTACTTC. Encoded protein: CAWSPGLSYEQYF.

The chain combines TRBV15 with TRBJ2-3; D remains ambiguous. The ends were cut back, 2 bases at V and 2 bases at J, with 5 bases in the middle. The CDR3 length is 13 residues. The germline V gene encodes CDR1 LNHNV and CDR2 YYDKDF (reference sequence). CDR3 DNA sequence: TGTGCCACCAGCAGACGTCCCACAGATACGCAGTATTTT. It is translated as CATSRRPTDTQYF.

The chain joins TRBV7-9 to TRBJ1-2; 8 bases line up with TRBD1. The CDR3 is 14 amino acids. J lost 6 bases, V lost 5 bases, and 8 bases had no gene match. Germline loops: CDR1 SEHNR, CDR2 FQNEAQ (reference sequence). The CDR3 coding sequence is TGTGCCAGCAGCCTCGACAGGGGCCGGAATGGCTACACCTTC. This gives the protein CASSLDRGRNGYTF.

This clone showed up many times. The genes are TRBV7-2 and TRBJ1-2; D is possibly TRBD1 (6 bases). Germline V gene sequence: CDR1 SGHTA, CDR2 FQGNSA. The CDR3 has 15 amino acids. V lost 5 bases to trimming and J lost 0 bases, with 13 bases between them. CDR3 loop: CASSQQGKANYGYTF. CDR3 DNA: TGTGCCAGCAGCCAACAGGGAAAAGCTAACTATGGCTACACCTTC.

This clone was observed a single time. The chain links TRBV9 to TRBJ2-3, with 11 positions matching TRBD2. Germline-derived CDR1 and CDR2 are SGDLS and YYNGEE. Trimming at V came to 4 bases and at J to 7 bases, leaving 11 bases not matched to a gene. The CDR3 is 16 amino acids. CDR3 DNA sequence: TGTGCCAGCAGCTCGAGACTAGCGGGATTAACGAATACGCAGTATTTT. It encodes CASSSRLAGLTNTQYF.

The V and J genes are TRBV28 and TRBJ1-2; D uncertain. The CDR3 has 12 residues. Germline V gives CDR1 MDHEN, CDR2 SYDVKM. The V and J ends lost 2 bases and 4 bases respectively, with 5 bases between them. CDR3 protein: CASSLQAYGYTF. The CDR3 nucleotides are TGTGCCAGCAGTTTACAGGCCTATGGCTACACCTTC.

The chain uses TRBV27 and TRBJ2-7, with TRBD2 as a possible D gene (5 bases). Gene TRBJ2-5 matches the end of the DNA better, so the J call may be wrong. Germline CDR1 reads MNHEY; CDR2 reads SMNVEV (reference sequence). The CDR3 totals 13 residues. The chain's CDR3 is CASSWTDGETQYF. CDR3 nucleotides: TGTGCCAGCAGCTGGACTGATGGGGAGACCCAGTACTTC.

The gene calls are TRBV2 and TRBJ2-2, with 7 bases that match TRBD2. Germline V gene lookup returns CDR1 SNHLY and CDR2 FYNNEI. The CDR3 is made up of 14 amino acids. Losses at the gene ends were 10 bases for V and 6 bases for J; bases not matched to a gene: 11. CDR3 in amino acids: CATNSGRGAGELFF. CDR3 nucleotides: TGTGCCACCAATTCTGGGAGGGGCGCCGGGGAGCTGTTTTTT.

The sample holds many counts of this clone. The V and J genes are TRBV9 and TRBJ2-7, with 7 bases identical to TRBD2. The CDR3 sequence is 15 residues long. Trimming at V came to 0 bases and at J to 2 bases, leaving 5 bases not matched to a gene. CDR1 and CDR2 (germline): SGDLS, YYNGEE. CDR3 sequence reads: CASSVEGGSPYEQYF. CDR3 in DNA: TGTGCCAGCAGCGTAGAGGGAGGGAGCCCCTACGAGCAGTACTTC.

With respect to this clone: A far larger clone is only one base removed, so a read error is likely. Other DNA sequences in the same sample also yield this CDR3. The CDR3 nucleotides read TGTGCCATCAGGGGGCGGCTGGACTCCGGAAACACCATATATTTT. It specifies CAIRGRLDSGNTIYF. This chain uses TRBV10-3 with TRBJ1-3; D is perhaps TRBD1 (5 bases). The CDR3 extends over 15 amino acids. Trimming stripped 6 bases from V and 4 bases from J, with 16 bases between. Germline loops: CDR1 ENHRY, CDR2 SYGVKD.